The present T cell receptor beta chain was sequenced within a study of blood T cell repertoires in COVID-19. Turning to the study itself: Samples came from the United States, Italy and Spain, spanning acute and convalescent COVID-19. The cDNA or gDNA used as material had been derived from T cells, B-cell-depleted T cells, or PBMCs.

Deletions cut 6 bases from V and 3 bases from J, with 17 bases between. Germline CDR1 is SGHAT and CDR2 is FQNNGV. There are 15 residues in the CDR3. In the authors' workflow: For nucleated cells, counts were estimated from reference gene primer amplification. Sequencing was performed with immunoSEQ multiplex PCR; in TCRdb, only in-frame clones are kept and a portion is missing. For V, J and clone size, that table is used; D and trimming come from the DNA. The sample comprises some 58,000 clones, approximately 80% of which are singletons, and under 35% rests with the top ten. The source material was peripheral blood. The sequence came from a human donor in a cohort sampled during active COVID-19. V gene TRBV11-2 combines with J gene TRBJ2-5; maybe TRBD1 (6 bases). CDR3 sequence reads: CASRNFFRGEETQYF. The DNA for the CDR3 is TGTGCCAGCAGAAATTTTTTCAGGGGCGAAGAGACCCAGTACTTC.